This TCR beta chain was observed in a study of blood T cell repertoires in COVID-19. In terms of age and location, participants ranged from roughly 18 to 90 years and lived in under 30 US areas. The V gene's germline CDR1 is LNHDA and CDR2 SQIVND (reference sequence). CDR3 length: 15 residues. Trimming took 5 bases from V and 1 from J; bases not matched to a gene: 7. The data were produced by immunoSEQ multiplex PCR, yet TCRdb's version contains in-frame clones alone and is incomplete. Here the sample spans some 190,000 clones, approximately 90% being singletons. Specimen: PBMCs or T cells enriched from blood (not recorded which). V and J are TRBV19 and TRBJ1-2; 7 bases fit TRBD1. The origin of this receptor is a woman aged 40 to 50 in a cohort exposed to, infected with or recovered from COVID-19 (not recorded which). CDR3 in DNA: TGTGCCAGTAGTCCCGTCCAGGGGGATAACTATGGCTACACCTTC. The encoded protein is CASSPVQGDNYGYTF.